Presented here are 11 T cell receptor beta chains from one specimen sequenced in a study of T cells in Graves' hyperthyroidism and ophthalmopathy. Amplified TCR beta CDR3 regions derived from RNA transcripts. The study used the HTBI primer set for a first-round RT-PCR of the TCR CDR3. TCRdb processed the multiplex PCR reads anew with MiXCR; each CDR3 protein has one entry. The sample yields around 420,000 distinct CDR3 sequences, around 16% seen once. Sequenced input: blood. All receptors come from a woman between 18 and 29 years old with Graves' hyperthyroidism.

This clonotype was detected only once. This chain connects TRBV6-1 to TRBJ1-4; the match to TRBD1 covers 7 bases. CDR3 length: 14 amino acids. The germline V gene encodes CDR1 MNHNS and CDR2 SASEGT. The trim removed 5 bases at V and 5 bases at J, leaving 5 bases unmatched. The CDR3 region is CASSPETGNEKLFF. In DNA, the CDR3 is TGTGCCAGCAGTCCCGAGACAGGGAATGAAAAACTGTTTTTT.

The rearrangement joins TRBV28 to TRBJ1-4, with a weak D call TRBD1 (6 bases). Germline V lookup: CDR1 MDHEN, CDR2 SYDVKM. Trimming stripped 6 bases from V and 4 bases from J, with 12 bases between. The CDR3 is 14 amino acids. The CDR3 DNA reads as TGTGCCAGCAGACCCGGACAGTTTAATGAAAAACTGTTTTTT. Translation: CASRPGQFNEKLFF.

This clonotype was seen a handful of times. The rearrangement uses TRBV9 and TRBJ2-5; D unclear. Looked up from germline, CDR1 is SGDLS and CDR2 is YYNGEE. V lost 3 bases, J lost 3 bases, and 15 bases lay in between. This CDR3 contains 15 residues. The DNA of the CDR3 is TGTGCCAGCAGCGCCGGAGACTTAATGGAAGAGACCCAGTACTTC. As protein: CASSAGDLMEETQYF.

The sample holds many counts of this clonotype. The chain links TRBV7-9 to TRBJ2-7; 7 positions match TRBD1. Germline CDR1 reads SEHNR; CDR2 reads FQNEAQ (reference sequence). V trimming: 6 bases; J trimming: 5 bases; junction bases outside the gene matches: 4. This CDR3 has 12 residues. CDR3 coding DNA: TGTGCCAGCAGTTGGGACAGAAACGAGCAGTACTTC. Encoded protein: CASSWDRNEQYF.

This clonotype was seen many times. The chain is built from TRBV7-9 and TRBJ1-1; 12 bases line up with TRBD1. The CDR3 spans 18 residues. Germline V gives CDR1 SEHNR, CDR2 FQNEAQ (reference sequence). The trim removed 5 bases at V and 3 bases at J, leaving 13 bases unmatched. CDR3 amino acids: CASSQLGQGATRDTEAFF. The CDR3 DNA reads TGTGCCAGCAGCCAGTTGGGACAGGGGGCAACTCGGGACACTGAAGCTTTCTTT. Together with reference TRBV7-9 and TRBJ1-1, the CDR3 gives the full variable domain: DTGVSQNPRHKITKRGQNVTFRCDPISEHNRLYWYRQTLGQGPEFLTYFQNEAQLEKSRLLSDRFSAERPKGSFSTLEIQRTEQGDSAMYLCASSQLGQGATRDTEAFFGQGTRLTVV.

This clonotype has a count of ten or more. The rearrangement joins TRBV9 to TRBJ2-1; 10 bases agree with TRBD2. CDR3 size: 18 residues. The V segment lost 0 bases and the J segment 3 bases; nucleotides outside the gene matches: 9. Per the germline V gene, CDR1 is SGDLS and CDR2 is YYNGEE. The CDR3 nucleotides are TGTGCCAGCAGCGTAGGCCCTCCTAGCGGGAGTTACTACAATGAGCAGTTCTTC. Residues: CASSVGPPSGSYYNEQFF.

The chain uses TRBV4-1 and TRBJ2-1; D unresolved. The CDR3 runs to 15 residues. Trimming removed 0 bases from V and 12 bases from J, with 18 bases in between. In germline, CDR1 is MGHRA, CDR2 YSYEKL. CDR3 sequence (DNA): TGCGCCAGCAGCCAAGATCCGACCCGGAACGCTGGGCAGTTCTTC. Its translation is CASSQDPTRNAGQFF.

The sample holds many counts of this clonotype. The chain uses TRBV7-8 and TRBJ1-5; the D gene is possibly TRBD1 (6 bases). Germline CDR1 and CDR2: SGHVS and FQNEAQ. V lost 5 bases to trimming and J lost 0 bases, with 17 bases between them. The CDR3 extends over 17 amino acids. CDR3 sequence reads: CASSPSDRSYSNQPQHF. The CDR3 nucleotides read TGTGCCAGCAGCCCGAGTGACAGGTCCTATAGCAATCAGCCCCAGCATTTT.

There are many counts of this clonotype. The V call is TRBV7-9, the J call TRBJ2-7; D possibly corresponds to TRBD2 (5 bases). Trimming shortened V by 3 bases and J by 3 bases, and 6 bases separated the two germline ends. This CDR3 has 12 amino acids. Germline CDR1 and CDR2: SEHNR and FQNEAQ (reference sequence). CDR3 DNA sequence: TGTGCCAGCAGCTTGGACTTCTACGAGCAGTACTTC. Translated, it gives CASSLDFYEQYF.

This clonotype was detected only a few times. The rearrangement uses TRBV6-4 and TRBJ2-3; D might be TRBD1 (6 bases). The CDR3 totals 14 residues. CDR1 MRHNA and CDR2 SNTAGT come from the germline V gene. Trimming shortened V by 5 bases and J by 4 bases, and 13 bases separated the two germline ends. The CDR3 sequence: CASSPNREADTQYF. CDR3 bases: TGTGCCAGCAGTCCTAACAGGGAAGCAGATACGCAGTATTTT.

This clonotype was found many times. The gene calls are TRBV5-1 and TRBJ2-1; D is possibly TRBD2 (5 bases). CDR1 is SGHRS and CDR2 is YFSETQ in the germline V gene. The V end lost 0 bases, the J end lost 7 bases, and 11 bases lay between the germline ends. The CDR3 length is 14 residues. Here the CDR3 DNA reads TGCGCCAGCAGCTTGGGGGTCGGGATTAATGAGCAGTTCTTC. Its protein product is CASSLGVGINEQFF.